This entry is about one T cell receptor (beta chain). What antigen it recognizes has not been identified. No qualities accompany the bases; no much larger clone lies one base away. This entry comes from a study of blood T cell repertoires in COVID-19 (dated by TCRdb to 2020 to 2022). Concerning the study at large: The collaborator samples originated in the United States, Italy and Spain and spanned the acute and convalescent phases of COVID-19. The material from the prospective study consisted of cDNA or gDNA derived from T cells, B-cell-depleted T cells, or PBMCs. The dataset comprised deeply sampled blood TCRbeta repertoires from subjects exposed to, actively infected with, or recovered from COVID-19. The repertoires were released in a freely available public database meant as a resource for research on the immune response to SARS-CoV-2. The samples were drawn from two sources: the first 160 participants of the ongoing ImmuneRACE study, and 1,200 or so subjects contributed by 6 global collaborators. Nearly every sample came with metadata listing a de-identified subject ID, COVID-19 status, age in years and sex. Where HLA class I and class II types were available, the types were taken from metadata supplied by the sample provider, not from assay-based typing.

TCRbeta CDR3 regions were amplified from genomic DNA by means of the immunoSEQ Assay, a bias-controlled multiplex PCR. Processing in the source paper ran as follows. Within the assay, amplification of reference gene primers was used to estimate how many nucleated cells each sample contained. To quantify the absolute abundance of each unique TCRbeta CDR3 rearrangement, sequence reads were collapsed and filtered. Productive Simpson clonality was computed per sample as the square root of Simpson's diversity index over productive rearrangements. TCRdb carries this immuneACCESS record with in-frame sequences only. Its versions omit some clonotypes, under half of them owing to an unresolved V gene in the studies checked, with the rest unexplained. V and J calls and clone size are copied from that table; D and trimming were computed from the DNA. The sample contains fewer than 400,000 clones, 80% to 90% of them found a single time. Roughly 9.4% of the sample is in the top ten clones.

The CDR3 contains 15 residues, cysteine and phenylalanine counted. This entry keeps only the CDR3 DNA: 45 bases, framed from base 1. From a lookup of the germline V gene (reference sequence), CDR1 and CDR2 are MNHEY and SMNVEV. Trimming removed 7 bases from V and 4 bases from J; the gene matches leave 11 bases unexplained. Broader findings and caveats from the paper: How much clinical and demographic metadata was included differed by source and by participant, and the metadata was provided uncurated.

Participants in the prospective study were enrolled through a virtual design, were aged about 18 to 100 years, and lived in approximately 25 United States geographic areas. In the prospective study, participants were assigned to cohorts based on the clinical history participants reported in a screening survey and a study questionnaire. Recovered participants in ImmuneRACE Cohort 3 were defined as having two consecutive negative NP/OP PCR tests, clearance from a healthcare professional, or resolution of symptoms. Each participant in the prospective study had whole blood, serum and a nasopharyngeal or oropharyngeal swab collected by mobile phlebotomists. Over a roughly 2-month period, participants in the prospective study had the option of providing additional blood draws and questionnaires. Before DNA extraction, blood samples from the prospective study were shipped at room temperature or frozen.

Sequences were obtained from PBMCs or T cells enriched from blood (not recorded which). The rearranged chain carries TRBV27 and TRBJ1-1; 8 bases in the middle match TRBD1. The source is a woman between 45 and 60 years old who had recovered from COVID-19. In nucleotides, the sequence is TGTGCCAGCACATTGCGCAGGGGGCTAGGCACTGAAGCTTTCTTT. It translates as CASTLRRGLGTEAFF.